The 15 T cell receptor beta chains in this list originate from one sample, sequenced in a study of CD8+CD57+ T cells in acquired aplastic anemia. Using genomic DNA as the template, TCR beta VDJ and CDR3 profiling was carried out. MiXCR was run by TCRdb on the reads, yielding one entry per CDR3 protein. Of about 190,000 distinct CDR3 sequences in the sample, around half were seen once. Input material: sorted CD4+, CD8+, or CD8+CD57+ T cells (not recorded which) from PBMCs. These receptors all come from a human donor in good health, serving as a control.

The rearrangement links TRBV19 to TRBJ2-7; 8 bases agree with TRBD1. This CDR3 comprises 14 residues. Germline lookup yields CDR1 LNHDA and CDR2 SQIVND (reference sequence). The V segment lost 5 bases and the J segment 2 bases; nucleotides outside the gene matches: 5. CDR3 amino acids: CASSPRTGPYEQYF. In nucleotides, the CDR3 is TGTGCCAGTAGTCCGCGGACAGGGCCCTACGAGCAGTACTTC.

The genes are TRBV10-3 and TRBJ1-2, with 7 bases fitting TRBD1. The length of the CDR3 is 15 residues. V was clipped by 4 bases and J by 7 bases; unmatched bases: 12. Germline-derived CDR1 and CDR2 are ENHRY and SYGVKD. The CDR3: CAISGQGGPILGYTF. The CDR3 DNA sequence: TGTGCCATCAGTGGACAGGGAGGGCCTATTCTTGGCTACACCTTC.

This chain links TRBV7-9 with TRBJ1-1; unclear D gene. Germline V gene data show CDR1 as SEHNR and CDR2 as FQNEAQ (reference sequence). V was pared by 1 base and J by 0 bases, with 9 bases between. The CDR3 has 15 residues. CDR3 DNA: TGTGCCAGCAGCTTAGACGGAGTTGTGAACACTGAAGCTTTCTTT. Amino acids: CASSLDGVVNTEAFF.

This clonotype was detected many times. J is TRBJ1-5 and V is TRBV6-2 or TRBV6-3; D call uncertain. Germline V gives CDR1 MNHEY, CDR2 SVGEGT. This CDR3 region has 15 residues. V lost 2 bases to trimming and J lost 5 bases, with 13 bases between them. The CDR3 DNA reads TGTGCCAGCAGTTACCGAGACGGATATTATCAGCCCCAGCATTTT. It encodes CASSYRDGYYQPQHF.

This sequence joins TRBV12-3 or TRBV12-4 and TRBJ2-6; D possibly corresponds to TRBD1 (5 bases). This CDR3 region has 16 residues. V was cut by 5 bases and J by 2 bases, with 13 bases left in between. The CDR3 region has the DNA TGTGCCAGCAGTCTATTCCTCAGGGCTGGGGCCAACGTCCTGACTTTC. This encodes CASSLFLRAGANVLTF.

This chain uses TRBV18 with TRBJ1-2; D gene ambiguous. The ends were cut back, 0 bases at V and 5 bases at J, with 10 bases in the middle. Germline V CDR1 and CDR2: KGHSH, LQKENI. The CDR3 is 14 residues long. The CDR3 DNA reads TGTGCCAGCTCACCACCGTCTACAGCGTATGGCTACACCTTC. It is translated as CASSPPSTAYGYTF.

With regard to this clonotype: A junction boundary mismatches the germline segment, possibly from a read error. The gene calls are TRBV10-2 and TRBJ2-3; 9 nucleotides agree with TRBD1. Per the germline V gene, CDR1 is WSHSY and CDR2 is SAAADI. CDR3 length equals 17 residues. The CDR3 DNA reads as TGCGCCAGCAGTGAGTGGCCACAGGGGGCGAGCACAGATACGCGGTATTTT. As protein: CASSEWPQGASTDTRYF.

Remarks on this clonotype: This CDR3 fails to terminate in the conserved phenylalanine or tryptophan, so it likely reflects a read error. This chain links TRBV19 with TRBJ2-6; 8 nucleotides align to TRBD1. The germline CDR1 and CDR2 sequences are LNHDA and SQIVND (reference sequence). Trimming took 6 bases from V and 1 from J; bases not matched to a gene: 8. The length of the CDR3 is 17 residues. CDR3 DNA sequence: TGTGCCAGTAGACCAGGGACAGGTCAGTCTGGGGCCAACGTCCTGACTGTC. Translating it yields CASRPGTGQSGANVLTV.

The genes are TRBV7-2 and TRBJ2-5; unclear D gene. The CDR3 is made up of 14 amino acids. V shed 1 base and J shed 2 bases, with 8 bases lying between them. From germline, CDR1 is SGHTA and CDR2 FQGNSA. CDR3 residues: CASSLVLSQETQYF. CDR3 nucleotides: TGTGCCAGCAGCTTAGTGCTGTCTCAAGAGACCCAGTACTTC. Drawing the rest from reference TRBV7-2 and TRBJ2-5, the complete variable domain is GAGVSQSPSNKVTEKGKDVELRCDPISGHTALYWYRQSLGQGLEFLIYFQGNSAPDKSGLPSDRFSAERTGGSVSTLTIQRTQQEDSAVYLCASSLVLSQETQYFGPGTRLLVL.

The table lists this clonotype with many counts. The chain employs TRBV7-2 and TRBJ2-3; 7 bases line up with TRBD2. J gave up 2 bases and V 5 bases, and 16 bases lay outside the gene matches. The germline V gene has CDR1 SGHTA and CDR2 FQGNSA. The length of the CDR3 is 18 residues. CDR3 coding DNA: TGTGCCAGCAGCCCCAAACTTCGCGGGGGACCCATCACAGATACGCAGTATTTT. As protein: CASSPKLRGGPITDTQYF.

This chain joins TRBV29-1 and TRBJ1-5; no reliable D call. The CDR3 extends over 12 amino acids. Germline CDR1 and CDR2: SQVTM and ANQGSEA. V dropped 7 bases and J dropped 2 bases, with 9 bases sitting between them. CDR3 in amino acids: CSAKAGNQPQHF. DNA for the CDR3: TGCAGCGCCAAAGCCGGCAATCAGCCCCAGCATTTT.

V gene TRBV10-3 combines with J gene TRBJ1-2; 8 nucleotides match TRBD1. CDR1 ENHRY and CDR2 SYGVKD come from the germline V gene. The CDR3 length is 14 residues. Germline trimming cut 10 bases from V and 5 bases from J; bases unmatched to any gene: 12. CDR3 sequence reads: CASSPTGALYGYTF. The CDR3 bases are TGTGCCAGCAGCCCGACAGGGGCGCTTTATGGCTACACCTTC.

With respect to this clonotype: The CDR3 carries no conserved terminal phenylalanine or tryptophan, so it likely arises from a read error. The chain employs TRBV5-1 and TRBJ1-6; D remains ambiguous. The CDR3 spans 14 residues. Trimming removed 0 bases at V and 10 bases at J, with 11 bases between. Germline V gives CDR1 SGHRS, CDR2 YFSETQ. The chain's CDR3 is CASSLGFSDSPLHS. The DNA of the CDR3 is TGCGCCAGCAGCTTGGGGTTCTCGGACTCACCCCTCCACTCT.

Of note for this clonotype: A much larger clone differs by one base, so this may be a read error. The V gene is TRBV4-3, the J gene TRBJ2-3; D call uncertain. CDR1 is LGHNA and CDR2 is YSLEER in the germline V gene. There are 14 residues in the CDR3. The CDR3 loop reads CANSQSLNTDTQYF. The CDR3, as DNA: TGCGCCAACAGCCAAAGTCTTAACACAGATACGCAGTATTTT.

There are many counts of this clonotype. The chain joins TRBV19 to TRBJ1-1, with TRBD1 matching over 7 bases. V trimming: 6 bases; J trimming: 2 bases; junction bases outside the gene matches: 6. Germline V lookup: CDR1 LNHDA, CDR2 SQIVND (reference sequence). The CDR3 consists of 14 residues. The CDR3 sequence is CASRMTGSNTEAFF. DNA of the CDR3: TGTGCCAGTAGGATGACAGGGAGTAACACTGAAGCTTTCTTT.